Shown below are 13 T cell receptor beta chains from a single sample sequenced in a study of shared clonotypes between healthy human individuals. TCRdb's copy holds only in-frame clones and misses some; the assay was immunoSEQ multiplex PCR. In the table there are 2 million or so clones, roughly 96% of which are singletons. The material sequenced was naive CD4+ T cells sorted from blood. Indicated subset: CD45RA+ positively selected. The receptors originated from a man younger than 35 in good health.

The genes are TRBV6-5 and TRBJ2-5; possibly TRBD2 for D (5 bases). This CDR3 is built from 15 residues. Trimming shortened V by 2 bases and J by 5 bases, and 15 bases separated the two germline ends. Germline CDR1 MNHEY, CDR2 SVGAGI. The CDR3 nucleotides are TGTGCCAGCAGTTACGGGGTCCGGACGGGGGAGACCCAGTACTTC. Translated, it gives CASSYGVRTGETQYF.

About this clone: Other nucleotide sequences in the sample specify the same CDR3. This chain uses TRBV6-5 with TRBJ1-1; no clear D gene. The V and J ends lost 2 bases and 2 bases respectively, with 9 bases between them. CDR1 and CDR2 (germline): MNHEY, SVGAGI. This CDR3 is 14 amino acids long. Here the CDR3 DNA reads TGTGCCAGCAGTTACCAACCAGGAAACACTGAAGCTTTCTTT. Translated, it gives CASSYQPGNTEAFF.

V and J are TRBV19 and TRBJ2-7, with 8 bases identical to TRBD2. V was pared by 4 bases and J by 3 bases, with 8 bases of the junction left unmatched. The CDR3 extends over 15 amino acids. Looked up from germline, CDR1 is LNHDA and CDR2 is SQIVND (reference sequence). As DNA, the CDR3 is TGTGCCAGTAGTACCAGACTAGCGCCAGTCTACGAGCAGTACTTC. Residues: CASSTRLAPVYEQYF.

The DNA of the CDR3 is TGTGCCAGCAGTTACTCTTTGGGGGAAAAACTGTTTTTT. Amino acid sequence: CASSYSLGEKLFF. V usage is TRBV6-5 and J usage is TRBJ1-4; D unresolved. V shed 0 bases and J shed 8 bases, with 7 bases lying between them. From germline, CDR1 is MNHEY and CDR2 SVGAGI. There are 13 residues in the CDR3.

The chain employs TRBV28 and TRBJ2-7; D tentatively fits TRBD1 or TRBD2 (6 bases each). CDR3 length equals 14 residues. Germline V gives CDR1 MDHEN, CDR2 SYDVKM. The V gene lost 1 base and the J gene lost 2 bases, with 9 bases spanning the gap. The CDR3 reads CASSLSGAPYEQYF. DNA for the CDR3: TGTGCCAGCAGTTTATCGGGGGCCCCCTACGAGCAGTACTTC.

This clone showed up just a few times. Other nucleotide sequences in the sample specify the same CDR3. The gene calls are TRBV29-1 and TRBJ1-1, with D tentatively TRBD1 (5 bases). This CDR3 contains 12 residues. Germline-derived CDR1 and CDR2 are SQVTM and ANQGSEA. Trimming left V 4 bases short and J 3 bases short, with 9 bases between. CDR3 region: CSVVGGDTEAFF. The CDR3 nucleotides are TGCAGCGTTGTGGGAGGGGACACTGAAGCTTTCTTT.

To note about this clone: Other nucleotide sequences in the sample specify the same CDR3. CDR3 sequence (DNA): TGCGCCAGCAGCTTGGCCCTCGCGGACTACAATGAGCAGTTCTTC. Protein product: CASSLALADYNEQFF. V is TRBV5-1 and J is TRBJ2-1; unclear D gene. This CDR3 has 15 amino acids. Germline V gene sequence: CDR1 SGHRS, CDR2 YFSETQ. Deletions cut 0 bases from V and 3 bases from J, with 10 bases between. Drawing the rest from reference TRBV5-1 and TRBJ2-1, the complete variable domain is KAGVTQTPRYLIKTRGQQVTLSCSPISGHRSVSWYQQTPGQGLQFLFEYFSETQRNKGNFPGRFSGRQFSNSRSEMNVSTLELGDSALYLCASSLALADYNEQFFGPGTRLTVL.

The V call is TRBV30, the J call TRBJ1-6; D might be TRBD1 (5 bases). The CDR3 runs to 13 residues. Per germline, CDR1 GTSNPN and CDR2 SVGIG (reference sequence). The germline V and J ends were trimmed by 4 bases and 9 bases, with 13 bases remaining between them. The DNA for the CDR3 is TGTGCCTGGAAAGACAGCAAAGGTTCACCCCTCCACTTT. Translation gives CAWKDSKGSPLHF.

The V and J genes are TRBV7-2 and TRBJ2-7; 7 bases align to TRBD2. V lost 2 bases and J lost 5; bases outside the gene matches: 6. The CDR3 is made up of 14 amino acids. CDR1 is SGHTA, CDR2 FQGNSA, per germline. The CDR3 reads CASSLSGRVDEQYF. In DNA, the CDR3 is TGTGCCAGCAGCTTAAGTGGGAGGGTTGACGAGCAGTACTTC.

This clone has a single count. The V and J genes are TRBV21-1 and TRBJ1-4; TRBD1, the table's D call, lacks a check against the DNA. TRBV21-1 is a pseudogene segment. The CDR3 sequence is 18 residues long. The CDR3 loop reads CASSNHGRTGATNEKLFF. As DNA, the CDR3 is TGTGCCAGCAGCAACCACGGCCGGACAGGGGCAACTAATGAAAAACTGTTTTTT.

The chain joins TRBV18 to TRBJ1-2; no definite D call. Looked up from germline, CDR1 is KGHSH and CDR2 is LQKENI. The V end lost 4 bases, the J end lost 2 bases, and 11 bases lay between the germline ends. The CDR3 length is 14 residues. CDR3 sequence reads: CASSLNLENYGYTF. In DNA, the CDR3 is TGTGCCAGCTCACTGAACCTGGAGAACTATGGCTACACCTTC. Full variable domain (missing parts from reference TRBV18 and TRBJ1-2): NAGVMQNPRHLVRRRGQEARLRCSPMKGHSHVYWYRQLPEEGLKFMVYLQKENIIDESGMPKERFSAEFPKEGPSILRIQQVVRGDSAAYFCASSLNLENYGYTFGSGTRLTVV.

The chain joins TRBV2 to TRBJ1-4; 8 nucleotides agree with TRBD1. The germline gives CDR1 SNHLY, CDR2 FYNNEI. Germline trimming cut 7 bases from V and 0 bases from J; bases unmatched to any gene: 10. The CDR3 extends over 17 amino acids. The CDR3 loop is CASNRQGTSSTNEKLFF. CDR3 nucleotides: TGTGCCAGCAATAGACAGGGGACAAGCTCAACTAATGAAAAACTGTTTTTT.

Concerning this clone: Other DNA sequences from this sample encode an identical CDR3 as well. CDR3 coding DNA: TGTGCCAGCAGTTTAGGGACTGTGTCCTACGAGCAGTACTTC. Translating gives CASSLGTVSYEQYF. V gene TRBV28 combines with J gene TRBJ2-7, with D possibly being TRBD2 (6 bases). V lost 2 bases to trimming and J lost 1 base, with 9 bases between them. The CDR3 sequence is 14 residues long. The germline CDR1 and CDR2 sequences are MDHEN and SYDVKM.